The 27 T cell receptor beta chains given below trace back to one sample, sequenced in a study of T cell responses to AZD1222 COVID-19 vaccine. The repertoire was sequenced with immunoSEQ multiplex PCR; TCRdb's copy has only in-frame clones and lacks some. The sample shows 130,000 to 150,000 clones, approximately 86% of them seen only once. The input for sequencing was peripheral blood, taken 28 days after the second dose of the MenACWY control vaccine. The source of these receptors is an adult who received the MenACWY meningococcal vaccine as a control.

The chain is built from TRBV9 and TRBJ1-1; no definite D call. V lost 2 bases, J lost 4 bases, and 9 bases lay in between. This CDR3 is built from 13 residues. Germline CDR1 and CDR2: SGDLS and YYNGEE. CDR3 amino acids: CASSVSLSTEAFF. Written as DNA, the CDR3 is TGTGCCAGCAGCGTCAGCCTCTCCACTGAAGCTTTCTTT.

V usage is TRBV7-8 and J usage is TRBJ1-2; D remains unclear. The germline V gene encodes CDR1 SGHVS and CDR2 FQNEAQ. The CDR3 is 14 residues long. Trimming removed 5 bases from V and 1 base from J, with 11 bases in between. This CDR3 reads CASSTRTVNYGYTF. The CDR3 nucleotides read TGTGCCAGCAGCACCCGGACGGTTAACTATGGCTACACCTTC.

The CDR3 sequence is CASSPDGTGRDYTF. The CDR3, as DNA: TGTGCCAGCAGCCCAGACGGGACAGGGAGAGACTACACCTTC. The chain recombines TRBV11-2 with TRBJ1-2; 9 bases are shared with TRBD1. The germline CDR1 and CDR2 sequences are SGHAT and FQNNGV. This CDR3 region has 14 residues. V trimming: 5 bases; J trimming: 10 bases; junction bases outside the gene matches: 11.

The V call is TRBV20-1, the J call TRBJ2-5; no definite D call. This CDR3 comprises 10 residues. The germline V gene encodes CDR1 DFQATT and CDR2 SNEGSKA (reference sequence). Trimming removed 7 bases at V and 5 bases at J, with 8 bases between. The CDR3 DNA sequence: TGCAGTGGACTGAAGGAGACCCAGTACTTC. It encodes CSGLKETQYF.

The genes are TRBV7-6 and TRBJ1-4, with 7 bases matching TRBD1. Trimming removed 2 bases from V and 8 bases from J; junction bases left unmatched: 5. This CDR3 comprises 14 residues. Germline lookup yields CDR1 SGHVS and CDR2 FNYEAQ. CDR3 nucleotides: TGTGCCAGCAGCTTAAGACAGGGAGGGGAAAAACTGTTTTTT. Translated: CASSLRQGGEKLFF.

V and J are TRBV5-1 and TRBJ1-1; D remains ambiguous. The CDR3 consists of 15 residues. Deletions cut 0 bases from V and 1 base from J, with 10 bases between. Per the germline V gene, CDR1 is SGHRS and CDR2 is YFSETQ. CDR3 loop: CASSLEASQNTEAFF. CDR3 DNA: TGCGCCAGCAGCTTGGAAGCCAGCCAGAACACTGAAGCTTTCTTT.

V is TRBV27 and J is TRBJ2-1; TRBD1 matches at 9 bases. CDR3 length: 14 residues. Germline values: CDR1 MNHEY, CDR2 SMNVEV (reference sequence). Trimming at V came to 8 bases and at J to 4 bases, leaving 6 bases not matched to a gene. CDR3 amino acids: CASSGQGPYNEQFF. The CDR3 DNA sequence: TGTGCCAGCTCGGGACAGGGACCATACAATGAGCAGTTCTTC.

The gene calls are TRBV5-1 and TRBJ1-1; no definite D call. The CDR3 extends over 14 amino acids. The germline V gene encodes CDR1 SGHRS and CDR2 YFSETQ. V lost 2 bases and J 1 base, leaving 9 bases between the germline ends. Here the CDR3 reads CASSFFDPNTEAFF. CDR3 DNA sequence: TGCGCCAGCAGCTTTTTCGACCCGAACACTGAAGCTTTCTTT.

The V and J genes are TRBV6-1 and TRBJ1-5; perhaps TRBD1 as D (5 bases). The CDR3 extends over 20 amino acids. The V gene lost 2 bases and the J gene lost 0 bases, with 23 bases spanning the gap. Germline V lookup: CDR1 MNHNS, CDR2 SASEGT. In DNA form, the CDR3 reads TGTGCCAGCAGTGAATTTGTCAGGGAACGTCTAGGGATTAGCAATCAGCCCCAGCATTTT. Its protein product is CASSEFVRERLGISNQPQHF.

The chain links TRBV9 to TRBJ2-7; D might be TRBD1 or TRBD2, each matching 5 bases. Germline V gene data show CDR1 as SGDLS and CDR2 as YYNGEE. The CDR3 is 14 residues long. Trimming shortened V by 3 bases and J by 6 bases, and 16 bases separated the two germline ends. CDR3 in DNA: TGTGCCAGCAGCGCGGGGCCGAAGGGGAGCGAGCAGTACTTC. Translating it yields CASSAGPKGSEQYF.

The V and J genes are TRBV7-9 and TRBJ1-1; weak D call: TRBD1 (5 bases). Germline lookup yields CDR1 SEHNR and CDR2 FQNEAQ (reference sequence). The CDR3 is made up of 15 amino acids. Trimming left V 0 bases short and J 6 bases short, with 14 bases between. In DNA form, the CDR3 reads TGTGCCAGCAGCTTAGCATTCGGTGGGGCGTCTGAAGCTTTCTTT. Amino acid sequence: CASSLAFGGASEAFF.

J is TRBJ2-6 and V is TRBV7-9, with D unresolved. V was cut by 2 bases and J by 2 bases, with 4 bases left in between. The CDR3 extends over 14 amino acids. CDR1 and CDR2 (germline): SEHNR, FQNEAQ (reference sequence). The CDR3 DNA reads TGTGCCAGCAGCTTAAATACTGGGGCCAACGTCCTGACTTTC. Translating gives CASSLNTGANVLTF.

This chain uses TRBV7-3 with TRBJ2-5, with D unclear. CDR1 is SGHTA, CDR2 FQGTGA, per germline. The V and J ends lost 5 bases and 1 base respectively, with 8 bases between them. The CDR3 spans 13 residues. The CDR3 spells CASSVSPQETQYF. The CDR3 DNA reads TGTGCCAGCAGCGTGTCACCCCAAGAGACCCAGTACTTC. Drawing the rest from reference TRBV7-3 and TRBJ2-5, the complete variable domain is GAGVSQTPSNKVTEKGKYVELRCDPISGHTALYWYRQSLGQGPEFLIYFQGTGAADDSGLPNDRFFAVRPEGSVSTLKIQRTERGDSAVYLCASSVSPQETQYFGPGTRLLVL.

This chain uses TRBV4-1 with TRBJ2-7; tentatively, D is TRBD1 (6 bases). This CDR3 region has 13 residues. V was shortened by 2 bases and J by 3 bases, with 8 bases between the two germline ends. Germline assignment: CDR1 MGHRA and CDR2 YSYEKL. This CDR3 is CASSQQQGYEQYF. The CDR3 DNA reads as TGCGCCAGCAGCCAACAACAGGGCTACGAGCAGTACTTC.

The chain links TRBV11-3 to TRBJ1-1, with D unclear. Germline V CDR1 and CDR2: SGHNT, YENEEA. CDR3 length equals 12 residues. The V gene lost 7 bases and the J gene lost 2 bases, with 8 bases spanning the gap. This chain's CDR3 is CASISGNTEAFF. CDR3 in DNA: TGTGCCAGCATCTCGGGTAACACTGAAGCTTTCTTT.

V is TRBV4-3 and J is TRBJ1-4; D is unclear. The V gene's germline CDR1 is LGHNA and CDR2 YSLEER. Trimming left V 0 bases short and J 7 bases short, with 15 bases between. This CDR3 is 16 amino acids long. The CDR3 spells CASSQEWTREGEKLFF. The DNA for the CDR3 is TGCGCCAGCAGCCAAGAATGGACCCGAGAGGGTGAAAAACTGTTTTTT.

This chain links TRBV5-1 with TRBJ1-5, with TRBD1 as a possible D gene (5 bases). Germline V gene data show CDR1 as SGHRS and CDR2 as YFSETQ. The CDR3 is made up of 16 amino acids. V lost 4 bases to trimming and J lost 2 bases, with 16 bases between them. This chain's CDR3 is CASSPDSSIGNQPQHF. The CDR3 nucleotides are TGCGCCAGCAGCCCAGACAGCAGCATAGGCAATCAGCCCCAGCATTTT.

The genes are TRBV27 and TRBJ1-5, with D maybe TRBD1 (5 bases). Germline CDR1 reads MNHEY; CDR2 reads SMNVEV (reference sequence). The CDR3 extends over 17 amino acids. The V gene lost 8 bases and the J gene lost 0 bases, with 20 bases spanning the gap. In DNA, the CDR3 is TGTGCCAGCCCAAGGGGCAGGGTTAGAAGTAGCAATCAGCCCCAGCATTTT. It is translated as CASPRGRVRSSNQPQHF.

V is TRBV6-5 and J is TRBJ2-5; D ambiguous. CDR1 is MNHEY and CDR2 is SVGAGI in the germline V gene. This CDR3 is built from 14 residues. V shed 2 bases and J shed 4 bases, with 11 bases lying between them. This CDR3 is CASSYRLAAETQYF. The CDR3 bases are TGTGCCAGCAGTTACCGGTTAGCCGCAGAGACCCAGTACTTC.

CDR3 nucleotide sequence: TGTGCCAGCAGCTTAAAGGCGAACACTGAAGCTTTCTTT. This translates into CASSLKANTEAFF. V is TRBV7-8 and J is TRBJ1-1; unclear D gene. The CDR3 is 13 residues long. The V end lost 2 bases, the J end lost 1 base, and 5 bases lay between the germline ends. Germline assignment: CDR1 SGHVS and CDR2 FQNEAQ. Full variable domain (missing parts from reference TRBV7-8 and TRBJ1-1): GAGVSQSPRYKVAKRGQDVALRCDPISGHVSLFWYQQALGQGPEFLTYFQNEAQLDKSGLPSDRFFAERPEGSVSTLKIQRTQQEDSAVYLCASSLKANTEAFFGQGTRLTVV.

This clone appeared a single time. The J gene is TRBJ1-2, the V gene TRBV7-2; TRBD1 aligns across 8 bases. Losses at the gene ends were 5 bases for V and 4 bases for J; bases not matched to a gene: 9. Germline V gene data show CDR1 as SGHTA and CDR2 as FQGNSA. This CDR3 region has 15 residues. Here the CDR3 reads CASSPRTGPFYGYTF. CDR3 nucleotide sequence: TGTGCCAGCAGCCCCCGGACAGGGCCTTTCTATGGCTACACCTTC.

This chain joins TRBV28 and TRBJ2-7; the match to TRBD1 covers 9 bases. The CDR3 loop spans 14 amino acids. The germline V gene encodes CDR1 MDHEN and CDR2 SYDVKM. With V trimmed by 4 bases and J by 5 bases, 6 bases remained unmatched. The CDR3: CASSSQGALNEQYF. The CDR3 coding sequence is TGTGCCAGCAGTTCACAGGGGGCGCTTAACGAGCAGTACTTC.

The chain recombines TRBV4-2 with TRBJ2-2, with D hard to call. CDR1 LGHNA and CDR2 YNFKEQ come from the germline V gene. V lost 0 bases, J lost 7 bases, and 6 bases lay in between. The CDR3 loop spans 13 amino acids. The CDR3 DNA follows: TGTGCCAGCAGCCAAGATTGGATCGGGGAGCTGTTTTTT. Its translation is CASSQDWIGELFF.

V gene TRBV3-1 (or the pseudogene TRBV3-2) combines with J gene TRBJ1-2, with D possibly being TRBD1 (6 bases). The CDR3 has 15 amino acids. Trimming pared 4 bases from V and 2 bases from J, leaving 14 bases between. The germline V gene has CDR1 LGHDT and CDR2 YNNKEL (reference sequence). DNA of the CDR3: TGTGCCAGCAGCCTGGGGCAGGGGAGGAACTATGGCTACACCTTC. This codes for CASSLGQGRNYGYTF.

This chain uses TRBV6-6 with TRBJ2-7, with 12 bases aligning to TRBD1. The CDR3 loop spans 15 amino acids. Germline trimming cut 5 bases from V and 6 bases from J; bases unmatched to any gene: 8. Germline CDR1 reads MNHNY; CDR2 reads SVGAGI (reference sequence). CDR3 amino acids: CASSRPGQGASEQYF. CDR3 bases: TGTGCCAGCAGTCGCCCGGGACAGGGGGCATCCGAGCAGTACTTC.

V is TRBV2 and J is TRBJ1-1, with 7 positions matching TRBD1. V was clipped by 6 bases and J by 13 bases; unmatched bases: 11. The CDR3 sequence is 12 residues long. Germline V gene lookup returns CDR1 SNHLY and CDR2 FYNNEI. The CDR3 protein is CASSNRGPPRFF. CDR3 DNA: TGTGCCAGCAGCAACAGGGGCCCTCCGCGTTTCTTT.

This chain uses TRBV5-1 with TRBJ1-1; D gene unclear. V gave up 1 base and J gave up 2 bases, with 6 bases separating them. This CDR3 is 13 amino acids long. Per germline, CDR1 SGHRS and CDR2 YFSETQ. DNA of the CDR3: TGCGCCAGCAGCTTGTTATCAAACACTGAAGCTTTCTTT. Encoded protein: CASSLLSNTEAFF.